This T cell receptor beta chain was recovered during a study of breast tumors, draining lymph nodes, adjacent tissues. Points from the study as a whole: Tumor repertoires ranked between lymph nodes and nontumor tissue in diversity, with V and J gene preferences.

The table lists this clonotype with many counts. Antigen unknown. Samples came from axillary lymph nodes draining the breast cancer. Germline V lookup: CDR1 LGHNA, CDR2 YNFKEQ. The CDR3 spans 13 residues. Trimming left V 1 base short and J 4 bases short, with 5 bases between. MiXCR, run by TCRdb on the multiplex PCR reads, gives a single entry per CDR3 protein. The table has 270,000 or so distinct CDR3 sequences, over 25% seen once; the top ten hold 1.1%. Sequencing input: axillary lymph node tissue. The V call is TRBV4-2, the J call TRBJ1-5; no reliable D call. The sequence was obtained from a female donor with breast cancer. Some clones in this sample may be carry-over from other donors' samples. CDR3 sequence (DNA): TGTGCCAGCAGCCAAGGCGAAAATCAGCCCCAGCATTTT. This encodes CASSQGENQPQHF.